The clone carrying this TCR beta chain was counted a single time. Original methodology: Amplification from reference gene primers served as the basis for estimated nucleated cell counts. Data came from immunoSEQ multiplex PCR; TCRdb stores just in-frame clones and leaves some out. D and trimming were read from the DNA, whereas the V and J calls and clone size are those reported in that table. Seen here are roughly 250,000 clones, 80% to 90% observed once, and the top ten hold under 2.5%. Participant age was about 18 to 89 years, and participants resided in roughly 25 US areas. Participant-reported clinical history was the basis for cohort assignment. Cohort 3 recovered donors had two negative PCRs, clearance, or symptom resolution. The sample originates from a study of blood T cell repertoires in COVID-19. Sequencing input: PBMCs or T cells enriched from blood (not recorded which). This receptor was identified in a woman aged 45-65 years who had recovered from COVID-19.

The CDR3 nucleotides are TGTGCCAGCACCCTAGGGGGGGGGACTAGCGAATACGAGCAGTACTTC. This translates into CASTLGGGTSEYEQYF. The chain couples TRBV7-8 to TRBJ2-7; 10 positions agree with TRBD2. The CDR3 has 16 residues. CDR1 is SGHVS, CDR2 FQNEAQ, per germline. V lost 7 bases, J lost 4 bases, and 13 bases stayed unmatched.